This T cell receptor beta chain was sequenced during a study of vaccination effects on CD4 cells after COVID-19. Findings of the study overall: Healthy vaccinees' vaccine-induced clones included only 1 of 255 that recognized common cold coronaviruses.

On this clone: What it recognizes is unknown.

ViraFEST used viral peptide pools to expand antigen-specific CD4+ T cells before sequencing. Culture lasted under 13 days before CD4+ T cell isolation. Vaccinated participants had no history of SARS-CoV-2 infection and tested negative for nucleocapsid antibodies. The culture medium for roughly 1.9 million PBMC per well included around 10 IU/ml IL-2 and about 9.1 ug/ml peptides. CDR3 size: 14 residues. Germline lookup yields CDR1 LNHDA and CDR2 SQIVND (reference sequence). Trimming took off 8 bases at V and 3 bases at J, with 15 bases between the two ends. Libraries were prepared by immunoSEQ multiplex PCR; TCRdb keeps only in-frame clonotypes and omits some of them. The data hold 62,000 or so clones, with about four fifths observed a single time.

Sample: CD4+ T cells from PBMCs cultured with SARS-CoV-2 spike peptides, taken before COVID-19 vaccination. This clonotype was obtained from a human donor who received a COVID-19 vaccine. The J gene is TRBJ2-3, the V gene TRBV19; D may be TRBD1 (5 bases). The CDR3 coding sequence is TGTGCCAGTGCTTCAACAGGACGGACAGATACGCAGTATTTT. As protein: CASASTGRTDTQYF.